Sequencing of this T cell receptor (beta chain) was carried out in a study of T cell changes during pregnancy in multiple sclerosis (dated by TCRdb to between 2018 and 2020). A note on the overall study: The study looked at changes in the T cell repertoire across pregnancy in women with multiple sclerosis.

In its sample, this clone was seen once. It lacks a known antigen. No base quality information exists; no much larger clone differs at one position. CDR1 MNHEY and CDR2 SVGAGI are derived from the germline V gene. Relative to germline, V is missing 8 bases and J is missing 10 bases, with 8 bases of the junction outside any gene match. Including the terminal cysteine and phenylalanine, the CDR3 comprises 13 residues. Just the 39-base CDR3 DNA is kept, in frame starting at base 1. Library preparation was by the immunoSEQ multiplex PCR assay. As stored in TCRdb, this immuneACCESS dataset retains in-frame rearrangements with V and J assigned. A fraction of the clones does not appear; measured against another copy, unresolved V genes explain less than half of the discrepancy, and the remainder lacks a known reason. The sample table contains roughly 49,000 clones; only one count was recorded for about 92% of them. The biggest ten clones account for roughly 0.98% of the sample.

The rearrangement combines TRBV6-5 with TRBJ1-6; the junction holds 7 bases that match TRBD1. The input for sequencing was peripheral blood, taken after pregnancy. The clonotype comes from a female donor with multiple sclerosis, enrolled in a pregnancy study. The CDR3 region has the sequence CASRGQELSPLHF. The DNA reads TGTGCCAGCCGCGGACAGGAATTATCACCCCTCCACTTT.